This T cell receptor (beta chain) was found in a study of T cell responses to AZD1222 COVID-19 vaccine. Produced via immunoSEQ multiplex PCR; TCRdb's table is partial and in-frame only. Of 90,000 to 130,000 clones in the sample, around 82% were seen once. The CDR3 runs 13 residues. Trimming took off 4 bases at V and 6 bases at J, with 13 bases between the two ends. Germline V gene data show CDR1 as SGHDN and CDR2 as FVKESK. The clonotype comes from an adult in good health. The chain is built from TRBV14 and TRBJ2-7; D gene ambiguous. This material consisted of peripheral blood, taken on day 0 of AZD1222 vaccination. The CDR3 DNA follows: TGTGCCAGCAGCCCACGCCGAAAGGGCGAGCAGTACTTC. As protein: CASSPRRKGEQYF.